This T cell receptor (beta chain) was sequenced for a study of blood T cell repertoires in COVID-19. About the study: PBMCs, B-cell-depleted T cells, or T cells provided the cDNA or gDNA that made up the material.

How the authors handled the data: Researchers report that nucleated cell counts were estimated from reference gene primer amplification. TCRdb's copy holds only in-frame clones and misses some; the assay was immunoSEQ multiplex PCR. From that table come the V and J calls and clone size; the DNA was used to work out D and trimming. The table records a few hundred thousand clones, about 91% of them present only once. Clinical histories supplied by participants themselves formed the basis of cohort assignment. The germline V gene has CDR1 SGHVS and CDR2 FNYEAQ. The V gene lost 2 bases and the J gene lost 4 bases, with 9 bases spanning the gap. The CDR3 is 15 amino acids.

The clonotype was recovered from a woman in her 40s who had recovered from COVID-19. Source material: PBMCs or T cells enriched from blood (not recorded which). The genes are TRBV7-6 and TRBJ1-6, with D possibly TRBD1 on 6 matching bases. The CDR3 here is CASSLKGEYNSPLHF. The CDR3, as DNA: TGTGCCAGCAGCTTAAAGGGGGAATATAATTCACCCCTCCACTTT.